This T cell receptor (beta chain) originates from a study of blood T cell repertoires in COVID-19. Study context: Material from acute and convalescent COVID-19 was sourced from the United States, Italy and Spain. PBMCs, B-cell-depleted T cells, or T cells were the source of the cDNA or gDNA that made up the material.

In the source study's methods: Counts of nucleated cells, estimated from reference gene primer amplification, were obtained. Assay: immunoSEQ multiplex PCR; the TCRdb copy retains only in-frame clones and omits some. The DNA gave D and trimming, while V, J and clone size come from that table. The data show under 30,000 clones, with about 83% seen just once and roughly a quarter held by the top ten. Sequencing input: peripheral blood. This clonotype originated in a human donor in a cohort sampled during active COVID-19.

CDR3 region: CASSLVQSNTEAFF. CDR3 nucleotides: TGCGCCAGCAGCTTGGTACAGTCGAACACTGAAGCTTTCTTT. The chain couples TRBV5-1 to TRBJ1-1; D remains ambiguous. This CDR3 is 14 amino acids long. CDR1 SGHRS and CDR2 YFSETQ come from the germline V gene. The V and J ends lost 0 bases and 1 base respectively, with 7 bases between them. The variable domain in full, with the rest retrieved from reference TRBV5-1 and TRBJ1-1, is KAGVTQTPRYLIKTRGQQVTLSCSPISGHRSVSWYQQTPGQGLQFLFEYFSETQRNKGNFPGRFSGRQFSNSRSEMNVSTLELGDSALYLCASSLVQSNTEAFFGQGTRLTVV.